This entry describes one T cell receptor beta chain. The CDR3 is 12 residues long. Germline-derived CDR1 and CDR2 are WSHSY and SAAADI. Trimming cost V 4 bases and J 4 bases, with 4 bases left between them. This entry belongs to a study of tumor-infiltrating lymphocytes in localized non-small cell lung cancer. Some clones are missing from TCRdb's copy, which holds only in-frame ones; the method was immunoSEQ multiplex PCR. This table holds about 12,000 clones, just over 85% found once. The sequence was collected from a human donor with non-small cell lung cancer. The source material was lung tumor tissue. V usage is TRBV10-2 and J usage is TRBJ2-2; D is ambiguous. This chain's CDR3 is CASSGPTGELFF. The CDR3 nucleotides are TGCGCCAGCAGTGGACCCACCGGGGAGCTGTTTTTT.